Listed here are 22 T cell receptor beta chains from one sample, sequenced in a study of T-cell reconstitution after alpha-beta-depleted transplantation in children. Researchers prepared the TCRbeta library using unique molecular identifiers, the study reports. TCRdb analysed the PCR reads with MiXCR anew, one entry per CDR3 protein. The repertoire includes a few hundred thousand distinct CDR3 sequences, around 10% of them detected once, and less than 8% sits in the top ten. Material: PBMCs, obtained before TCRalphabeta/CD19-depleted stem cell transplant. The receptors here all came from a boy under three years old with acute myeloid leukemia, due to receive a stem cell transplant.

Concerning this clonotype: Since a much larger clone is just one base distant, this may be a read error. V and J are TRBV2 and TRBJ2-1; 11 nucleotides align to TRBD2. The CDR3 is 16 residues long. Germline V gene lookup returns CDR1 SNHLY and CDR2 FYNNEI. The CDR3 DNA reads TGTGCCAGCAGTGAAACTAGCGGGAGCTCCTACAATAAGCAGTTCTTC. Its translation: CASSETSGSSYNKQFF.

This clonotype has ten or more counts. The chain carries TRBV11-3 and TRBJ2-5, with 8 bases lining up with TRBD2. The CDR3 consists of 15 residues. Germline trimming cut 1 base from V and 4 bases from J; bases unmatched to any gene: 5. Per germline, CDR1 SGHNT and CDR2 YENEEA. The CDR3 spells CASSLGPGGRETQYF. DNA of the CDR3: TGTGCCAGCAGCTTAGGACCGGGGGGGCGAGAGACCCAGTACTTC.

This clonotype was detected ten times or more. CDR3 DNA: TGCGCCAGCAGCCCCGGGGGCCGCAACAATGAGCAGTTCTTC. This encodes CASSPGGRNNEQFF. The rearrangement joins TRBV5-1 to TRBJ2-1; possibly TRBD1 or TRBD2 for D (6 bases each). CDR1 and CDR2 from the germline V gene are SGHRS and YFSETQ. V was trimmed by 4 bases and J by 5 bases, leaving 13 bases between them. This CDR3 is built from 14 residues.

This clonotype was observed at least ten times. The chain employs TRBV4-3 and TRBJ2-3; D is undetermined. V gave up 0 bases and J gave up 5 bases, with 12 bases separating them. CDR1 and CDR2 (germline): LGHNA, YSLEER. The CDR3 sequence is 15 residues long. The CDR3 reads CASSQDSGVGDTQYF. The CDR3 DNA is TGCGCCAGCAGCCAAGATTCGGGCGTGGGAGATACGCAGTATTTT.

This clonotype was found many times. The chain uses TRBV28 and TRBJ1-6, with TRBD1 matching over 9 bases. CDR1 and CDR2 from the germline V gene are MDHEN and SYDVKM. V shed 7 bases, J shed 10 bases, and the junction held 8 bases outside the gene matches. The CDR3 contains 14 residues. CDR3 in amino acids: CASTTGGEGSPLHF. The CDR3 DNA reads as TGTGCCAGCACCACAGGGGGCGAAGGATCACCCCTCCACTTT.

This clonotype was detected many times. DNA for the CDR3: TGCAGCGTTGAGTGGCAGGGCGAGAACACCGGGGAGCTGTTTTTT. It yields the protein CSVEWQGENTGELFF. The rearrangement uses TRBV29-1 and TRBJ2-2; D is possibly TRBD1 (5 bases). The CDR3 length is 15 residues. CDR1 and CDR2 from the germline V gene are SQVTM and ANQGSEA. V lost 3 bases to trimming and J lost 1 base, with 12 bases between them.

Many counts were recorded for this clonotype. This sequence joins TRBV4-2 and TRBJ2-7; 11 bases fit TRBD2. The CDR3 consists of 14 residues. Germline assignment: CDR1 LGHNA and CDR2 YNFKEQ. V lost 4 bases, J lost 6 bases, and 5 bases stayed unmatched. The CDR3 DNA sequence: TGTGCCAGCAGCCTAACTAGCGGGAGAGGCGAGCAGTACTTC. This codes for CASSLTSGRGEQYF.

There are many counts of this clonotype. The chain combines TRBV2 with TRBJ2-1; 13 nucleotides align to TRBD2. Germline-derived CDR1 and CDR2 are SNHLY and FYNNEI. There are 16 residues in the CDR3. Unmatched junction bases numbered 5, after V lost 4 bases and J lost 5 bases. The CDR3 sequence is CASSALTSGGNNEQFF. DNA for the CDR3: TGTGCCAGCAGTGCCCTGACTAGCGGGGGGAACAATGAGCAGTTCTTC.

This clonotype was recorded a few times. CDR3 in amino acids: CSVVPGAGETQYF. The CDR3 DNA reads TGCAGCGTTGTGCCGGGGGCCGGAGAGACCCAGTACTTC. The chain employs TRBV29-1 and TRBJ2-5; TRBD1 or TRBD2 may be the D gene (6 bases each). Germline CDR1 reads SQVTM; CDR2 reads ANQGSEA. Trimming pared 4 bases from V and 4 bases from J, leaving 13 bases between. This CDR3 is built from 13 residues.

This clonotype showed up many times. The chain carries TRBV27 and TRBJ2-7, with D possibly called TRBD1 or TRBD2 (7 bases each). Trimming cost V 2 bases and J 3 bases, with 14 bases left between them. CDR1 is MNHEY and CDR2 is SMNVEV in the germline V gene (reference sequence). The CDR3 has 15 residues. The CDR3 here is CASSLRQGGNYEQYF. The CDR3 bases are TGTGCCAGCAGTTTACGGCAGGGGGGGAACTACGAGCAGTACTTC.

This rearrangement joins TRBV18 to TRBJ2-4; D possibly corresponds to TRBD1 (7 bases). Trimming removed 3 bases at V and 8 bases at J, with 11 bases between. Germline CDR1 reads KGHSH; CDR2 reads LQKENI. This CDR3 contains 13 residues. The CDR3, as DNA: TGTGCCAGCTCACCCGGCAGGGGGGACATTCAGTACTTC. The encoded protein is CASSPGRGDIQYF.

The gene calls are TRBV7-2 and TRBJ2-4; 11 nucleotides match TRBD1. CDR1 is SGHTA and CDR2 is FQGNSA in the germline V gene. This CDR3 region has 16 residues. V gave up 5 bases and J gave up 3 bases; unmatched junction bases: 6. CDR3 sequence: CASSRPGQGVKNIQYF. Here the CDR3 DNA reads TGTGCCAGCAGCCGTCCGGGACAGGGGGTCAAAAACATTCAGTACTTC.

Many counts were recorded for this clonotype. The chain links TRBV9 to TRBJ2-1; 8 bases agree with TRBD1. Trimming at V came to 0 bases and at J to 3 bases, leaving 5 bases not matched to a gene. The CDR3 is made up of 16 amino acids. The germline V gene has CDR1 SGDLS and CDR2 YYNGEE. The CDR3 bases are TGTGCCAGCAGCGTAGAAGACAGGGGCTTCTACAATGAGCAGTTCTTC. It specifies CASSVEDRGFYNEQFF.

In this sample, this clonotype turned up many times. V and J are TRBV12-3 or TRBV12-4 and TRBJ1-2; 9 positions agree with TRBD1. The CDR3 is 17 amino acids. V was clipped by 6 bases and J by 3 bases; unmatched bases: 14. CDR3 amino acids: CASSLGAGTGPYYGYTF. Here the CDR3 DNA reads TGTGCCAGCAGCCTAGGGGCCGGGACAGGGCCTTACTATGGCTACACCTTC.

Comment on this clonotype: A read error may be the cause here, since a much bigger clone is one base away. V gene TRBV29-1 combines with J gene TRBJ1-4; D is ambiguous. The CDR3 is 13 amino acids. The V gene's germline CDR1 is SQVTM and CDR2 ANQGSEA. The CDR3 DNA follows: TGCAGCGTTAAAGGGAGGGCTAATGAAAGACTGTTTTTT. Encoded protein: CSVKGRANERLFF.

This clonotype was counted ten times or more. An end of the junction does not agree with germline; a read error may underlie this. V usage is TRBV5-6 and J usage is TRBJ2-7, with D unclear. The CDR3 totals 12 residues. Germline CDR1 is SGHDT and CDR2 is YYEEEE. The CDR3 nucleotides are TGCGCCAGCAGCTTGTCTGGGGACGAGCAGTACTTC. Protein sequence: CASSLSGDEQYF.

This clonotype was recorded many times. The chain is built from TRBV7-3 and TRBJ2-2; 8 bases match TRBD2. After removal of 5 bases from V and 5 bases from J, the junction contained 13 bases not matched to a gene. The germline gives CDR1 SGHTA, CDR2 FQGTGA. The CDR3 loop spans 17 amino acids. The CDR3 loop is CASSPIGGLARTGELFF. CDR3 DNA sequence: TGTGCCAGCAGCCCGATCGGCGGACTAGCTCGGACCGGGGAGCTGTTTTTT.

This clonotype was counted only a few times. The chain has TRBV5-1 and TRBJ2-1, with D tentatively TRBD1 (5 bases). Germline V CDR1 and CDR2: SGHRS, YFSETQ. The V end was cut by 1 base, the J end by 8 bases, with 19 bases between. The CDR3 spans 16 residues. The CDR3 bases are TGCGCCAGCAGCTTGAATAACCCAGGGTCCTGGGATGAGCAGTTCTTC. This translates into CASSLNNPGSWDEQFF.

Concerning this clonotype itself: This may come from a read error, since a much larger clone is one base off. CDR3 coding DNA: TGTGCCAGCAGCGGCGGACTAGCGGGAGTCCCATGGAATGAGCAGTTCTTC. Translation gives CASSGGLAGVPWNEQFF. V usage is TRBV9 and J usage is TRBJ2-1; 13 bases agree with TRBD2. The germline gives CDR1 SGDLS, CDR2 YYNGEE. The CDR3 covers 17 residues. Trimming cost V 3 bases and J 7 bases; bases outside gene matches: 10. Combining the CDR3 with reference TRBV9 and TRBJ2-1 gives the whole variable domain DSGVTQTPKHLITATGQRVTLRCSPRSGDLSVYWYQQSLDQGLQFLIQYYNGEERAKGNILERFSAQQFPDLHSELNLSSLELGDSALYFCASSGGLAGVPWNEQFFGPGTRLTVL.

This clonotype has a count of ten or more. The J gene is TRBJ1-4, the V gene TRBV5-1; no definite D call. V was clipped by 2 bases and J by 4 bases, with 9 bases between them. This CDR3 is 14 amino acids long. Germline-derived CDR1 and CDR2 are SGHRS and YFSETQ. CDR3 amino acids: CASSLSGRNEKLFF. CDR3 bases: TGCGCCAGCAGCTTATCCGGGCGTAATGAAAAACTGTTTTTT.

The table lists this clonotype with many counts. The V gene is TRBV7-8, the J gene TRBJ2-3; tentatively, D is TRBD2 (5 bases). V lost 0 bases and J 3 bases, leaving 7 bases between the germline ends. Germline CDR1 is SGHVS and CDR2 is FQNEAQ. The CDR3 runs to 14 residues. In DNA form, the CDR3 reads TGTGCCAGCAGCTTAGCCGGGGAGACAGATACGCAGTATTTT. Translated: CASSLAGETDTQYF.

The chain carries TRBV7-3 and TRBJ2-2; D is unclear. Germline V gene sequence: CDR1 SGHTA, CDR2 FQGTGA. V dropped 3 bases and J dropped 5 bases, with 7 bases sitting between them. CDR3 length: 13 residues. CDR3 amino acids: CASSFQSTGELFF. The CDR3 bases are TGTGCCAGCAGCTTTCAGTCGACCGGGGAGCTGTTTTTT.